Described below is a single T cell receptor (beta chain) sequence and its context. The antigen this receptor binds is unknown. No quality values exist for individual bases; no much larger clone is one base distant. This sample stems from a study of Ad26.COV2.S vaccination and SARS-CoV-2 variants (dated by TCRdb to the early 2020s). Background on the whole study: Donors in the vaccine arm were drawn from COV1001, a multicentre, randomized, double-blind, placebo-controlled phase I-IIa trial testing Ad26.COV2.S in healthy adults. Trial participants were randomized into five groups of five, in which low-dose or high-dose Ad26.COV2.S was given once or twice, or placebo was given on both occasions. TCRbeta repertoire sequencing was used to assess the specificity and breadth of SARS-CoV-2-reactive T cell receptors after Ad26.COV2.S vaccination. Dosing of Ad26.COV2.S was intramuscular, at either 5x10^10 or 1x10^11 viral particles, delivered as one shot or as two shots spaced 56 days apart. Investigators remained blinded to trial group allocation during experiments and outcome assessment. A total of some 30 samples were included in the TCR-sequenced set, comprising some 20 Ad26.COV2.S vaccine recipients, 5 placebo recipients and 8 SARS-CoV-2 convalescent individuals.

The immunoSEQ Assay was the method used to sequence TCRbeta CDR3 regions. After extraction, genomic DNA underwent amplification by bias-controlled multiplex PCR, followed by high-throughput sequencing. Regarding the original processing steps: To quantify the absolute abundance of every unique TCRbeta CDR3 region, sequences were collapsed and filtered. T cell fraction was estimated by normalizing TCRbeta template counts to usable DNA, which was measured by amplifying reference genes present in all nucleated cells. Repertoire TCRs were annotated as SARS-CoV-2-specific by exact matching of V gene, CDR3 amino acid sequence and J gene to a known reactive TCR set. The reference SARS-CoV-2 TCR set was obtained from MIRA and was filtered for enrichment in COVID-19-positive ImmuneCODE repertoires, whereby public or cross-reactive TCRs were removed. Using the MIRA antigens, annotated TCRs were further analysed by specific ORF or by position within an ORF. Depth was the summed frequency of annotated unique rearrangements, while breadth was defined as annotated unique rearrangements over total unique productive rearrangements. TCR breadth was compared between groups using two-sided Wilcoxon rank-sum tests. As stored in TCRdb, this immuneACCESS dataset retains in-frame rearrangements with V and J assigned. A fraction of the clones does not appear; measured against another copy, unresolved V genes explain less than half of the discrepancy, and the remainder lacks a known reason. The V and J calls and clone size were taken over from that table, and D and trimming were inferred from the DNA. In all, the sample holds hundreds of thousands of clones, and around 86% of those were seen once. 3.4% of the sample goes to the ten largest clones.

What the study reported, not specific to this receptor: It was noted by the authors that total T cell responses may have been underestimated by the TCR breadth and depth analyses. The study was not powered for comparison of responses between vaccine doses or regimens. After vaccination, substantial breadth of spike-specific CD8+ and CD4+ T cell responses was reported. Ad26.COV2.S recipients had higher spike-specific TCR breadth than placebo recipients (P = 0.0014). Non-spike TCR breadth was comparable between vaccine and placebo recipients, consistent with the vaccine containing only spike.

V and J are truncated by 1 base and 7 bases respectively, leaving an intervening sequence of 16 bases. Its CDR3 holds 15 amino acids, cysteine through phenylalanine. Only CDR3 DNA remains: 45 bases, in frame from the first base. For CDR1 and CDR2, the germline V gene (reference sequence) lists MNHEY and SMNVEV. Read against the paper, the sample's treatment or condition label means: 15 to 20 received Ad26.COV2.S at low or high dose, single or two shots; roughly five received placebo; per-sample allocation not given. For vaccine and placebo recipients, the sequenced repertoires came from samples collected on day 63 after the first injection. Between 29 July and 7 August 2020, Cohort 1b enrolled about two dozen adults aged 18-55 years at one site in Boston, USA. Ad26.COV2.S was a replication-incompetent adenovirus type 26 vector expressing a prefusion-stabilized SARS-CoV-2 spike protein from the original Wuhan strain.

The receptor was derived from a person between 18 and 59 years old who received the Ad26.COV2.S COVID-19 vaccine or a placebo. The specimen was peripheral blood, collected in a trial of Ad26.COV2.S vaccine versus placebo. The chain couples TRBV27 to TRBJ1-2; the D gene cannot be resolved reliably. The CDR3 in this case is CASSLWAGRRGGYTF. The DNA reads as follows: TGTGCCAGCAGTTTATGGGCAGGCCGACGTGGTGGCTACACCTTC.